These 26 T cell receptor beta chains were all obtained from the same sample, sequenced in a study of CD8 T cells in ankylosing spondylitis (dated by TCRdb to about 2017). Results and caveats for the whole study, not just this receptor: Blood from ankylosing spondylitis patients appeared to be characterized by a TCR beta motif composed of under 10 highly homologous amino acid variants.

The library came from 5' RACE. TCRdb shows the sequencer as Illumina HiSeq 2500. TCRdb reworked the public reads: Q25 trimming with fastp, MiXCR clone assembly, productive beta chains retained. Merged by CDR3 protein, the rows form single entries marked with the most common genes and DNA. The sample table lists about 840,000 distinct CDR3 sequences, approximately 10% of them with a count of one. Approximately 0.5% of the sample is taken by the ten largest. These receptors have no identified antigens. Sequences were obtained from blood, either unsorted or a sorted T cell fraction (not recorded which). These receptors were obtained from a male donor with ankylosing spondylitis.

CDR3 coding DNA: TGTGCCAGCAGCTTACCAGGCTTCTTGGGTCAGCCCCAGCATTTT. Translating it yields CASSLPGFLGQPQHF. The chain uses TRBV7-2 and TRBJ1-5; D call uncertain. CDR1 and CDR2 from the germline V gene are SGHTA and FQGNSA. CDR3 length: 15 residues. Trimming took 2 bases from V and 6 from J, leaving 14 bases between them.

CDR3 nucleotide sequence: TGTGCCAGCAGCCGGCAGGCAGATGAAAAACTGTTTTTT. Encoded protein: CASSRQADEKLFF. This chain uses TRBV7-2 with TRBJ1-4; D call uncertain. The V end lost 5 bases, the J end lost 6 bases, and 10 bases lay between the germline ends. Per the germline V gene, CDR1 is SGHTA and CDR2 is FQGNSA. The CDR3 extends over 13 amino acids.

There are many counts of this clonotype. The chain uses TRBV9 and TRBJ2-7, with TRBD2 matching over 7 bases. CDR1 and CDR2 (germline): SGDLS, YYNGEE. After removal of 0 bases from V and 7 bases from J, the junction contained 4 bases not matched to a gene. The CDR3 is 13 residues long. The CDR3 nucleotides read TGTGCCAGCAGCGTAGGGGCAGCGGGGGAGCAGTACTTC. It codes for CASSVGAAGEQYF.

The chain couples TRBV30 to TRBJ2-7; 12 bases are shared with TRBD2. V lost 4 bases to trimming and J lost 6 bases; unmatched junction nucleotides: 10. The CDR3 contains 15 residues. Germline loops: CDR1 GTSNPN, CDR2 SVGIG (reference sequence). The CDR3 nucleotides read TGTGCCTGGAACCAGATGACTAGCGGGAGAGGCGAGCAGTACTTC. It is translated as CAWNQMTSGRGEQYF.

The genes are TRBV7-3 and TRBJ2-3; no definite D call. V was pared by 1 base and J by 2 bases, with 13 bases between. Germline V gene sequence: CDR1 SGHTA, CDR2 FQGTGA. The CDR3 totals 16 residues. This CDR3 reads CASSLNFGEFTDTQYF. The CDR3 bases are TGTGCCAGCAGCTTAAATTTTGGGGAATTCACAGATACGCAGTATTTT.

This clonotype came up once. The chain combines TRBV5-4 with TRBJ1-2, with D tentatively TRBD1 (5 bases). This CDR3 is 16 amino acids long. The V and J ends lost 0 bases and 0 bases respectively, with 12 bases between them. The V gene's germline CDR1 is SGHNT and CDR2 YYREEE (reference sequence). The CDR3 nucleotides read TGTGCCAGCAGCTTGGCAGGGAGACCCACTAACTATGGCTACACCTTC. As protein: CASSLAGRPTNYGYTF.

In its sample, this clonotype was seen a few times. The chain carries TRBV11-2 and TRBJ1-1, with D unclear. This CDR3 comprises 14 residues. Germline-derived CDR1 and CDR2 are SGHAT and FQNNGV. Trimming pared 3 bases from V and 4 bases from J, leaving 12 bases between. CDR3 in amino acids: CASSFGRRGTEAFF. The CDR3 DNA reads as TGTGCCAGCAGCTTCGGCCGCCGCGGCACTGAAGCTTTCTTT.

This clonotype showed up just once. The CDR3 region has the DNA TGTGCCAGCAGCTTAGGGGCAGGGACATATAGCAATCAGCCCCAGCATTTT. This gives the protein CASSLGAGTYSNQPQHF. The chain recombines TRBV7-2 with TRBJ1-5; a possible D gene is TRBD1 (6 bases). V lost 1 base and J lost 0, with 13 bases in between. The CDR3 has 17 amino acids. Germline lookup yields CDR1 SGHTA and CDR2 FQGNSA.

The genes are TRBV7-6 and TRBJ2-5; D remains unclear. The CDR3 covers 11 residues. V lost 4 bases, J lost 7 bases, and 7 bases lay in between. Per the germline V gene, CDR1 is SGHVS and CDR2 is FNYEAQ. The DNA of the CDR3 is TGTGCCAGCAGCTCCGAGGTGACCCAGTACTTC. Amino acid sequence: CASSSEVTQYF.

This clonotype came up a few times. The CDR3 sequence: CAIGQGGLAASGTDTQYF. Written as DNA, the CDR3 is TGTGCCATCGGGCAGGGGGGATTAGCGGCATCTGGCACAGATACGCAGTATTTT. This chain uses TRBV10-3 with TRBJ2-3; possibly TRBD1 for D (7 bases). V lost 8 bases and J 1 base, leaving 25 bases between the germline ends. The CDR3 loop spans 18 amino acids. Per germline, CDR1 ENHRY and CDR2 SYGVKD.

This clonotype was detected many times. CDR3 residues: CASSLMANYNEQFF. CDR3 DNA: TGCGCCAGCAGCTTAATGGCGAACTACAATGAGCAGTTCTTC. The V gene is TRBV5-1, the J gene TRBJ2-1; D ambiguous. CDR1 is SGHRS and CDR2 is YFSETQ in the germline V gene. Trimming removed 2 bases from V and 3 bases from J, with 9 bases in between. The CDR3 consists of 14 residues.

V usage is TRBV6-1 and J usage is TRBJ2-7, with 7 bases that match TRBD2. This CDR3 has 14 amino acids. V trimming: 8 bases; J trimming: 0 bases; junction bases outside the gene matches: 7. Germline V gives CDR1 MNHNS, CDR2 SASEGT. Here the CDR3 reads CASGRAGSSYEQYF. The DNA of the CDR3 is TGTGCCAGCGGGAGGGCAGGAAGCTCCTACGAGCAGTACTTC.

This clonotype has at least ten counts. The chain recombines TRBV20-1 with TRBJ2-1; 11 bases fit TRBD2. With V trimmed by 7 bases and J by 3 bases, 5 bases remained unmatched. Germline CDR1 and CDR2: DFQATT and SNEGSKA (reference sequence). The CDR3 contains 14 residues. The CDR3 sequence: CSGPSGGIYNEQFF. For the CDR3, the DNA is TGCAGTGGCCCTAGCGGGGGGATCTACAATGAGCAGTTCTTC.

The rearrangement uses TRBV5-1 and TRBJ2-6; D ambiguous. The length of the CDR3 is 15 residues. The germline V gene has CDR1 SGHRS and CDR2 YFSETQ. Trimming took off 4 bases at V and 0 bases at J, with 8 bases between the two ends. DNA for the CDR3: TGCGCCAGCAGCCCGGATGCCTCTGGGGCCAACGTCCTGACTTTC. This gives the protein CASSPDASGANVLTF.

This clonotype was seen a handful of times. The chain is built from TRBV2 and TRBJ2-3, with 10 bases identical to TRBD2. The ends lost 6 bases at V and 2 bases at J; junction bases unmatched: 2. This CDR3 is 14 amino acids long. Germline V gives CDR1 SNHLY, CDR2 FYNNEI. The DNA of the CDR3 is TGTGCCAGCAGACTAGCGGGGACCACAGATACGCAGTATTTT. It encodes CASRLAGTTDTQYF.

In this sample, this clonotype turned up many times. J is TRBJ1-2 and V is TRBV10-3; D might be TRBD1 (6 bases). Germline assignment: CDR1 ENHRY and CDR2 SYGVKD. The CDR3 is 13 residues long. The V end lost 7 bases, the J end lost 8 bases, and 17 bases lay between the germline ends. The CDR3 region has the DNA TGTGCCATCATCGGAGACAGGCGACTAGGCTACACCTTC. It translates to CAIIGDRRLGYTF.

A few counts support this clonotype. The chain carries TRBV20-1 and TRBJ2-7; 7 bases line up with TRBD2. The ends lost 5 bases at V and 2 bases at J; junction bases unmatched: 9. The CDR3 runs to 14 residues. Germline V gene sequence: CDR1 DFQATT, CDR2 SNEGSKA (reference sequence). The CDR3 bases are TGCAGTGCTCTGGACGGGACTACAACCTACGAGCAGTACTTC. Protein: CSALDGTTTYEQYF.

The rearrangement joins TRBV7-2 to TRBJ2-2; no clear D gene. CDR1 is SGHTA, CDR2 FQGNSA, per germline. The CDR3 is made up of 15 amino acids. Deletions cut 3 bases from V and 4 bases from J, with 12 bases between. DNA for the CDR3: TGTGCCAGCAGCTTTCGGACCTTGAGCACCGGGGAGCTGTTTTTT. As protein: CASSFRTLSTGELFF.

The V call is TRBV20-1, the J call TRBJ2-3; D may be TRBD1 or TRBD2 (6 bases each). Germline assignment: CDR1 DFQATT and CDR2 SNEGSKA (reference sequence). Trimming took off 6 bases at V and 3 bases at J, with 19 bases between the two ends. The CDR3 extends over 15 amino acids. CDR3 DNA: TGCAGTGCCAGATCCCGGGGGCGGGGAACAGATACGCAGTATTTT. The encoded protein is CSARSRGRGTDTQYF.

At least ten counts were recorded for this clonotype. The chain carries TRBV7-9 and TRBJ2-1, with TRBD2 as a possible D gene (6 bases). The V gene's germline CDR1 is SEHNR and CDR2 FQNEAQ (reference sequence). V lost 1 base to trimming and J lost 8 bases, with 15 bases between them. The CDR3 extends over 15 amino acids. CDR3 DNA: TGTGCCAGCAGCTTAGACAGACTAGGTGGAGATGAGCAGTTCTTC. Amino acid sequence: CASSLDRLGGDEQFF.

Ten or more counts support this clonotype. The chain links TRBV5-1 to TRBJ1-2; D gene unclear. V was shortened by 2 bases and J by 3 bases, with 11 bases between the two germline ends. Per the germline V gene, CDR1 is SGHRS and CDR2 is YFSETQ. CDR3 length: 14 amino acids. CDR3 coding DNA: TGCGCCAGCAGCTTCGGTCCGACTGACTATGGCTACACCTTC. As protein: CASSFGPTDYGYTF. The full variable domain, completed using reference TRBV5-1 and TRBJ1-2, is KAGVTQTPRYLIKTRGQQVTLSCSPISGHRSVSWYQQTPGQGLQFLFEYFSETQRNKGNFPGRFSGRQFSNSRSEMNVSTLELGDSALYLCASSFGPTDYGYTFGSGTRLTVV.

The CDR3 DNA is TGCAGTGCTAGAGAACTAGCGGGCGATAGCTCCTACAATGAGCAGTTCTTC. Translating gives CSARELAGDSSYNEQFF. This rearrangement joins TRBV20-1 to TRBJ2-1, with 9 bases that match TRBD2. J lost 0 bases, V lost 0 bases, and 6 bases had no gene match. This CDR3 region has 17 residues. Germline V gene sequence: CDR1 DFQATT, CDR2 SNEGSKA (reference sequence).

This chain uses TRBV20-1 with TRBJ2-1; 13 nucleotides align to TRBD2. In germline, CDR1 is DFQATT, CDR2 SNEGSKA (reference sequence). The trim removed 0 bases at V and 4 bases at J, leaving 0 bases unmatched. The CDR3 consists of 15 residues. The CDR3 DNA reads as TGCAGTGCTAGAGAGACTAGCGGGGGGTACAATGAGCAGTTCTTC. Translating gives CSARETSGGYNEQFF.

The genes are TRBV18 and TRBJ1-4; weak D call: TRBD1 (6 bases). Germline values: CDR1 KGHSH, CDR2 LQKENI. The CDR3 spans 18 residues. Trimming left V 1 base short and J 0 bases short, with 15 bases between. The CDR3 DNA sequence: TGTGCCAGCTCACCACGGAGGGGGGCCGGGTCAACTAATGAAAAACTGTTTTTT. It yields the protein CASSPRRGAGSTNEKLFF.

The rearrangement links TRBV12-3 or TRBV12-4 to TRBJ1-2; D not resolved. The CDR3 consists of 13 residues. Trimming cost V 0 bases and J 6 bases, with 8 bases left between them. Written as DNA, the CDR3 is TGTGCCAGCAGTTTAGCGCTAGGGAATGGCTACACCTTC. This codes for CASSLALGNGYTF.

This clonotype has just a few counts. The chain recombines TRBV7-2 with TRBJ1-3; no reliable D call. The V and J ends lost 5 bases and 0 bases respectively, with 11 bases between them. The CDR3 has 15 amino acids. Germline CDR1 SGHTA, CDR2 FQGNSA. Here the CDR3 reads CASSRSLASGNTIYF. CDR3 DNA: TGTGCCAGCAGCAGAAGCCTAGCCTCTGGAAACACCATATATTTT.